The present TCR beta chain was sequenced within a study of blood T cell repertoires in COVID-19. Across the study: Both acute and convalescent COVID-19 samples were obtained from the United States, Italy and Spain. Sources were T cells, B-cell-depleted T cells, or PBMCs; the material itself was cDNA or gDNA.

As handled by the study authors: For nucleated cells, counts were estimated from reference gene primer amplification. Using immunoSEQ multiplex PCR, the repertoire was profiled, and TCRdb retains in-frame clones only, with some absent. V, J and clone size were drawn from that table, and D and trimming were deduced from the DNA. This sample has some 200,000 clones; about nine tenths occur once, and the top ten carry around 6.5%. This clone appeared once. Looked up from germline, CDR1 is SGHDN and CDR2 is FVKESK. V dropped 3 bases and J dropped 4; count of bases not matched to a gene: 3. The CDR3 is made up of 14 amino acids.

The specimen was peripheral blood. The chain combines TRBV14 with TRBJ2-7, with TRBD1 matching over 10 bases. The sequence was collected from a man older than 75 with acute or convalescent COVID-19. The CDR3 is CASSQTGGWYEQYF. As DNA, the CDR3 is TGTGCCAGCAGCCAGACAGGGGGCTGGTACGAGCAGTACTTC.